The source of this T cell receptor beta chain is a study of cytomegalovirus exposure and HLA in healthy donors. Whole-study findings and limits: Other equally common chains were less clonally expanded than HLA-associated TCR beta chains, a later analysis showed.

This CDR3 region has 14 residues. Unmatched junction bases numbered 8, after V lost 4 bases and J lost 6 bases. Per the germline V gene, CDR1 is LNHDA and CDR2 is SQIVND (reference sequence). With 60 Vbeta and 13 Jbeta primers, the PCR was carried out. Clones were sequenced by immunoSEQ multiplex PCR, and TCRdb holds only the in-frame ones, with some missing. The data contain about 190,000 clones, 80% to 90% of them singletons. For this clone: Its antigen is currently unknown.

Source material: PBMCs. The receptor was isolated from a male donor in good health and CMV-seronegative. The genes are TRBV19 and TRBJ2-7; the match to TRBD2 covers 8 bases. CDR3 coding DNA: TGTGCCAGTAGTAAATCCGGGACTAGTTGCGAGCAGTACTTC. Its protein product is CASSKSGTSCEQYF.